This T cell receptor beta chain was sequenced in a study of T cells expressing NK-cell markers. In the study overall: Investigators obtained TCR beta repertoires from sorted CD3+CD56+NKG2C+, CD3+CD56+NKG2C- and CD3+CD56-NKG2C+ T cells.

Study results and caveats: Of the CD8+ T cells in a handful of donors, roughly 1.0-7.0% belonged to dominant NKG2C+ clonotypes.

As for this clonotype: Antigen: not known.

TCRdb reprocessed the 5' RACE reads and keeps a single row for each CDR3 protein, giving no DNA. This sample's table has approximately 460,000 distinct CDR3 sequences. Sequenced input: blood T cells: a sorted CD56 or NKG2C T cell subset, CD4+ or CD8+ T cells, or bulk PBMC T cells (not recorded which). This TCR was sampled from a woman aged 18-69 years in good health.

CDR3 sequence reads: CASSSPGQGAGELFF. The rearrangement joins TRBV6-5 to TRBJ2-2; TCRdb lists TRBD1, though no DNA is available to test this call. The V gene's germline CDR1 is MNHEY and CDR2 SVGAGI. The CDR3 has 15 amino acids.